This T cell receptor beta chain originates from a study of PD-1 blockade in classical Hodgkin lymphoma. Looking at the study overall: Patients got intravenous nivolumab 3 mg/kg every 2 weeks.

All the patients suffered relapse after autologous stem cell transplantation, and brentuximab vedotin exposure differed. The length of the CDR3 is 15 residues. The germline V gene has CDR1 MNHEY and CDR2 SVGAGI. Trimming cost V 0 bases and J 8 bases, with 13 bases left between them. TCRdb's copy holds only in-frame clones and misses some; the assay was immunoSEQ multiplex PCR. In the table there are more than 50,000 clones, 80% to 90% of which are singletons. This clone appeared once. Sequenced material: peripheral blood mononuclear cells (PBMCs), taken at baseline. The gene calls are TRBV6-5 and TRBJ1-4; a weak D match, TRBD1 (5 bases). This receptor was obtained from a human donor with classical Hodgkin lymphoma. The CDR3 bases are TGTGCCAGCAGTTACTCAGGTGGGGCAGGAGAAAAACTGTTTTTT. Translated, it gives CASSYSGGAGEKLFF.